This T cell receptor (beta chain) is drawn from a study of blood T cells in healthy people across ages. Trimming stripped 1 base from V and 13 bases from J, with 14 bases between. Germline CDR1 and CDR2: DFQATT and SNEGSKA (reference sequence). The CDR3 runs 12 residues. Next came a second PCR, run for roughly 7 to 12 cycles, which used a sample-barcoded 5' primer along with a J-beta primer mix. TCRdb redid the calling of the 5' RACE reads with MiXCR, one entry per CDR3 protein. Of about 1.4 million distinct CDR3 sequences listed, roughly 64% are singletons. This clonotype was observed a handful of times.

The receptor was isolated from a man aged 18 to 30 in good health. Sample: blood. The chain employs TRBV20-1 and TRBJ2-4; D unresolved. The CDR3 reads CSARANKGWQYF. The CDR3 coding sequence is TGCAGTGCTAGAGCAAACAAAGGATGGCAGTACTTC.